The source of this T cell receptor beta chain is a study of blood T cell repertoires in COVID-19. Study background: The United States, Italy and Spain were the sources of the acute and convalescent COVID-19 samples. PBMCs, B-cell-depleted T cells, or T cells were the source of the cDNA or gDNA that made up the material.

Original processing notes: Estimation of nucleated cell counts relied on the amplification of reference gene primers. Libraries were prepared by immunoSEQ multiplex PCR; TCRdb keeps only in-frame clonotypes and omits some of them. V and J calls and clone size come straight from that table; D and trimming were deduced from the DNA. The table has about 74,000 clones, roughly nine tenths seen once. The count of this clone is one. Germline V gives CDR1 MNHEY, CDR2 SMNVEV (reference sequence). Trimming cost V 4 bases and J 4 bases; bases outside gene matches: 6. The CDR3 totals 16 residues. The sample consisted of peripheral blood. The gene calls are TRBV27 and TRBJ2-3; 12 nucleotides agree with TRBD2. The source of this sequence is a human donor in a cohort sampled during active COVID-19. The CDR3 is CASSSLLAGGADTQYF. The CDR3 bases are TGTGCCAGCAGTTCCTTACTAGCGGGAGGCGCAGATACGCAGTATTTT.